These 13 T cell receptor beta chains originate from one sample sequenced in a study of shared clonotypes between healthy human individuals. TCRdb's table, derived via immunoSEQ multiplex PCR, lists solely in-frame clones and lacks some. Among about 2.3 million clones listed, just over 90% were seen once. The sequenced material came from naive CD4+ T cells from PBMCs. Regarding subset: CD45RA+ positively selected. The source is a man aged 18 to 35 in good health. Some clones in this sample may be carry-over from other donors' samples.

The chain combines TRBV11-3 with TRBJ2-3; TRBD1 matches at 8 bases. V shed 0 bases, J shed 2 bases, and the junction held 4 bases outside the gene matches. The CDR3 has 16 amino acids. Looked up from germline, CDR1 is SGHNT and CDR2 is YENEEA. This CDR3 is CASSLEGQGYTDTQYF. CDR3 bases: TGTGCCAGCAGCTTAGAAGGACAGGGCTACACAGATACGCAGTATTTT.

The rearrangement uses TRBV5-4 and TRBJ2-7; D could derive from TRBD1 or TRBD2 (5 bases each). Germline-derived CDR1 and CDR2 are SGHNT and YYREEE (reference sequence). The CDR3 covers 14 residues. V dropped 2 bases and J dropped 2 bases, with 11 bases sitting between them. The CDR3 loop reads CASSFGDGAYEQYF. CDR3 nucleotide sequence: TGTGCCAGCAGCTTCGGGGACGGAGCCTACGAGCAGTACTTC.

Points on this clone: Other nucleotide sequences in the sample specify the same CDR3. The V gene is TRBV5-1, the J gene TRBJ2-1; 16 positions agree with TRBD2. In germline, CDR1 is SGHRS, CDR2 YFSETQ. The CDR3 is 16 residues long. Trimming removed 5 bases from V and 7 bases from J; junction bases left unmatched: 6. The CDR3 protein is CASSVGTSGRGNEQFF. The CDR3 DNA is TGCGCCAGCAGTGTCGGGACTAGCGGGAGGGGAAATGAGCAGTTCTTC. The entire variable domain, with the rest obtained from reference TRBV5-1 and TRBJ2-1, is as follows: KAGVTQTPRYLIKTRGQQVTLSCSPISGHRSVSWYQQTPGQGLQFLFEYFSETQRNKGNFPGRFSGRQFSNSRSEMNVSTLELGDSALYLCASSVGTSGRGNEQFFGPGTRLTVL.

This chain's CDR3 is CASSLWDRVTDTQYF. The CDR3 DNA reads as TGTGCCAGCAGCTTATGGGACAGGGTTACAGATACGCAGTATTTT. This chain connects TRBV11-2 to TRBJ2-3; 9 bases agree with TRBD1. This CDR3 comprises 15 residues. The V gene end was trimmed by 2 bases and the J gene end by 3 bases; junction bases not matched to a gene: 3. Germline V gene data show CDR1 as SGHAT and CDR2 as FQNNGV. The entire variable domain, with the rest obtained from reference TRBV11-2 and TRBJ2-3, is as follows: EAGVAQSPRYKIIEKRQSVAFWCNPISGHATLYWYQQILGQGPKLLIQFQNNGVVDDSQLPKDRFSAERLKGVDSTLKIQPAKLEDSAVYLCASSLWDRVTDTQYFGPGTRLTVL.

The chain employs TRBV25-1 and TRBJ2-7; D unclear. CDR1 and CDR2 (germline): MGHDK, SYGVNS. V lost 6 bases and J 0 bases, leaving 15 bases between the germline ends. The length of the CDR3 is 15 residues. The CDR3 sequence: CASSPRAWSSYEQYF. CDR3 in DNA: TGTGCCAGCAGCCCAAGGGCGTGGAGCTCCTACGAGCAGTACTTC.

This sequence joins TRBV6-6 and TRBJ2-5; TRBD1 is a possible D gene (6 bases). CDR3 size: 14 residues. Germline V gene lookup returns CDR1 MNHNY and CDR2 SVGAGI (reference sequence). V was cut by 4 bases and J by 0 bases, with 9 bases left in between. The CDR3: CASSSGQYQETQYF. The CDR3 DNA reads as TGTGCCAGCAGTTCAGGACAGTACCAAGAGACCCAGTACTTC.

This clone was picked up a small number of times. Within the sample, other DNA sequences also encode this same CDR3. This sequence joins TRBV2 and TRBJ1-3; D is unclear. The germline V gene has CDR1 SNHLY and CDR2 FYNNEI. Trimming took off 3 bases at V and 3 bases at J, with 3 bases between the two ends. This CDR3 has 12 amino acids. The CDR3 loop is CASSDRGNTIYF. The CDR3 region has the DNA TGTGCCAGCAGTGACCGTGGAAACACCATATATTTT. Looking up the rest from reference TRBV2 and TRBJ1-3 gives the full variable domain: EPEVTQTPSHQVTQMGQEVILRCVPISNHLYFYWYRQILGQKVEFLVSFYNNEISEKSEIFDDQFSVERPDGSNFTLKIRSTKLEDSAMYFCASSDRGNTIYFGEGSWLTVV.

The sample holds one count of this clone. This chain joins TRBV18 and TRBJ2-2; D uncertain. V shed 8 bases and J shed 3 bases, with 4 bases lying between them. CDR1 is KGHSH and CDR2 is LQKENI in the germline V gene. The CDR3 has 11 amino acids. CDR3 sequence (DNA): TGTGCCAGCGGGGACACCGGGGAGCTGTTTTTT. It is translated as CASGDTGELFF.

In this sample, this clone turned up once. Within the sample, other DNA sequences also encode this same CDR3. The CDR3 DNA reads TGCAGTGTTGGCGAGCAGTACTTC. Translated, it gives CSVGEQYF. V gene TRBV20-1 combines with J gene TRBJ2-7; no reliable D call. Germline V gene data show CDR1 as DFQATT and CDR2 as SNEGSKA (reference sequence). The V and J ends lost 7 bases and 6 bases respectively, with 4 bases between them. The CDR3 runs 8 residues.

The gene calls are TRBV5-4 and TRBJ1-2, with no clear D. The germline V gene has CDR1 SGHNT and CDR2 YYREEE (reference sequence). V lost 4 bases to trimming and J lost 8 bases, with 21 bases between them. The CDR3 is 15 amino acids. The CDR3 spells CASSPDIWKGGGYTF. In DNA form, the CDR3 reads TGTGCCAGCAGCCCCGACATCTGGAAGGGAGGAGGCTACACCTTC.

This chain uses TRBV6-6 with TRBJ1-1; D gene ambiguous. There are 13 residues in the CDR3. Trimming shortened V by 6 bases and J by 5 bases, and 13 bases separated the two germline ends. CDR1 is MNHNY, CDR2 SVGAGI, per germline (reference sequence). The CDR3 DNA reads TGTGCCAGCAGCATCACCCGACAAACTGAAGCTTTCTTT. Its translation is CASSITRQTEAFF.

The rearrangement joins TRBV27 to TRBJ1-5, with D possibly being TRBD1 (6 bases). The CDR3 is 17 residues long. From germline, CDR1 is MNHEY and CDR2 SMNVEV (reference sequence). Trimming left V 6 bases short and J 3 bases short, with 21 bases between. The CDR3 here is CASSSGARGIANQPQHF. CDR3 nucleotides: TGTGCCAGCAGCTCGGGGGCCAGGGGAATTGCCAATCAGCCCCAGCATTTT.

The gene calls are TRBV28 and TRBJ1-1, with a weak D call TRBD1 (5 bases). This CDR3 spans 10 amino acids. The V end lost 10 bases, the J end lost 7 bases, and 10 bases lay between the germline ends. Germline assignment: CDR1 MDHEN and CDR2 SYDVKM. CDR3 amino acids: CAIRGSEAFF. For the CDR3, the DNA is TGTGCCATTAGGGGCAGTGAAGCTTTCTTT.